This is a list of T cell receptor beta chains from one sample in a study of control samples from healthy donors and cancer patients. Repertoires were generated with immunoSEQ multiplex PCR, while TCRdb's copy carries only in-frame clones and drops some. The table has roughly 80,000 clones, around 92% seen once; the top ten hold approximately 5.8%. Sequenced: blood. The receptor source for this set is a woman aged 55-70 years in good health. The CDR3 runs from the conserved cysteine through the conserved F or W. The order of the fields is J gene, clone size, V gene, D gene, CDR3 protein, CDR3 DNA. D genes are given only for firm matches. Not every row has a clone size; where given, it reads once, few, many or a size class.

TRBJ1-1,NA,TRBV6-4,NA,CASSADTSGFTEAFF,TGTGCCAGCAGTGCGGACACCTCGGGGTTCACTGAAGCTTTCTTT
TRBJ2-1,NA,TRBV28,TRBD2,CASKGTTYNEQFF,TGTGCCAGCAAGGGGACTACCTACAATGAGCAGTTCTTC
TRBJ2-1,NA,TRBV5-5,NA,CASSDWTVLEQFF,TGTGCCAGCAGCGACTGGACCGTGCTGGAGCAGTTCTTC
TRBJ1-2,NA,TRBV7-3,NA,CASSRGAGRNYGYTF,TGTGCCAGCAGCCGGGGGGCAGGGCGCAACTATGGCTACACCTTC
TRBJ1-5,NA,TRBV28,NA,CASRPAANQPQHF,TGTGCCAGCAGGCCGGCGGCGAATCAGCCCCAGCATTTT
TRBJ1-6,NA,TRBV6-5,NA,CASSYSQGGGSPLHF,TGTGCCAGCAGTTACTCGCAGGGAGGTGGTTCACCCCTCCACTTT
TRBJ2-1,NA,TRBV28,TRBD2,CASSLSGGPHNEQFF,TGTGCCAGCAGTTTATCGGGAGGGCCCCACAATGAGCAGTTCTTC
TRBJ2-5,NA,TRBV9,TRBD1,CASSVWGQGKETQYF,TGTGCCAGCAGCGTATGGGGACAGGGAAAAGAGACCCAGTACTTC
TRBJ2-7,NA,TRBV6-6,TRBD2,CASSLHTSGSEAYEQYF,TGTGCCAGCAGTCTCCATACTAGCGGGAGCGAAGCCTACGAGCAGTACTTC
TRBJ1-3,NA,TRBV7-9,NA,CASSLYRDAGNTIYF,TGTGCCAGCAGCTTATACCGAGACGCTGGAAACACCATATATTTT
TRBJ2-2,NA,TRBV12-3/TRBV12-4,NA,CASTQTGELFF,TGTGCCAGCACTCAGACCGGGGAGCTGTTTTTT
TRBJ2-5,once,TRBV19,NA,CASSTGAVGGAQYF,TGTGCCAGTAGTACAGGGGCAGTTGGGGGAGCCCAGTACTTC
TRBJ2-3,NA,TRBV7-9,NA,CALRDSGTDTQYF,TGTGCCCTGCGGGACTCGGGGACAGATACGCAGTATTTT
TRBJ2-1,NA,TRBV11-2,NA,CASSYALGFSYNEQFF,TGTGCCAGCAGCTACGCACTGGGATTCTCCTACAATGAGCAGTTCTTC
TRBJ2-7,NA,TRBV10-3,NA,CAISPAQAEQYF,TGTGCCATCAGTCCGGCCCAGGCCGAGCAGTACTTC
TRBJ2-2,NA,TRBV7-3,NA,CASSSQENTGELFF,TGTGCCAGCAGCTCCCAAGAGAACACCGGGGAGCTGTTTTTT
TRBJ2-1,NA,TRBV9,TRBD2,CASSAGSGRALNEQFF,TGTGCCAGCAGCGCCGGTAGCGGGAGGGCCCTCAATGAGCAGTTCTTC
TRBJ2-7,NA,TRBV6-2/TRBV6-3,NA,CASSLQSPRSSYEQYF,TGTGCCAGCAGCCTACAAAGTCCAAGGAGCTCCTACGAGCAGTACTTC
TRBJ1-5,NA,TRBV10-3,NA,CAISPSGSLVGQPQHF,TGTGCCATCAGTCCCTCCGGGTCCTTAGTAGGGCAGCCCCAGCATTTT
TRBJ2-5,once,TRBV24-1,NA,CATSDQTGRETQYF,TGTGCCACCAGTGACCAGACAGGGAGGGAGACCCAGTACTTC
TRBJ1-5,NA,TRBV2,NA,CASSSAGRGPQHF,TGTGCCAGCAGTTCCGCAGGGAGGGGGCCCCAGCATTTT
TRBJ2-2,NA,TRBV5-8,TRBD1,CASSAFWDREHTGELFF,TGTGCCAGCAGCGCATTTTGGGACAGGGAGCACACCGGGGAGCTGTTTTTT
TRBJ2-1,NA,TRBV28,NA,CASIHNGGESVNNEQFF,TGTGCCAGCATCCATAACGGGGGCGAGTCTGTAAACAATGAGCAGTTCTTC
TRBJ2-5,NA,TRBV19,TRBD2,CASRSGTSEETQYF,TGTGCCAGTAGATCCGGGACTAGCGAAGAGACCCAGTACTTC
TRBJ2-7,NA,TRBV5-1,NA,CASSPAGDKNYEQYF,TGCGCCAGCAGCCCAGCAGGGGACAAGAATTACGAGCAGTACTTC
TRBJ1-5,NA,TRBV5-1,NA,CASSLSSDNQPQHF,TGCGCCAGCAGCTTGAGTTCAGACAATCAGCCCCAGCATTTT
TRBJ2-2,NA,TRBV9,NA,CASSVSLGQTNTGELFF,TGTGCCAGCAGCGTTTCTCTAGGACAGACGAACACCGGGGAGCTGTTTTTT
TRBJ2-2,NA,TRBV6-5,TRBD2,CASRREGTGELFF,TGTGCCAGCAGGCGGGAGGGGACCGGGGAGCTGTTTTTT
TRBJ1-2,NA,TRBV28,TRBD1,CASSFGLPRDRRLSNYGYTF,TGTGCCAGCAGTTTTGGCCTTCCCCGGGACAGGAGACTCTCTAACTATGGCTACACCTTC
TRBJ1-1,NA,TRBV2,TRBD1,CASQGQGNTEAFF,TGTGCCAGCCAAGGACAGGGAAACACTGAAGCTTTCTTT
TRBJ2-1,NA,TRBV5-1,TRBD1,CASSVYTGGYQFF,TGCGCCAGCAGCGTATACACAGGGGGCTATCAGTTCTTC
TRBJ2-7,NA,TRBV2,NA,CASSEAGLTLSSYEQYF,TGTGCCAGCAGTGAAGCAGGTCTAACGTTAAGCTCCTACGAGCAGTACTTC
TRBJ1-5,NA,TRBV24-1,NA,CATSDAGNNQPQHF,TGTGCCACCAGTGATGCGGGCAACAATCAGCCCCAGCATTTT
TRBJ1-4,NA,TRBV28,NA,CASSSPVANEKLFF,TGTGCCAGCAGTTCCCCAGTAGCTAATGAAAAACTGTTTTTT
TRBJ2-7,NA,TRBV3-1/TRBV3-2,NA,CASSQGTYEQYF,TGTGCCAGCAGCCAAGGTACTTACGAGCAGTACTTC
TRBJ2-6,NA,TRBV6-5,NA,CASSYGGLGANVLTF,TGTGCCAGCAGTTACGGGGGGCTTGGGGCCAACGTCCTGACTTTC
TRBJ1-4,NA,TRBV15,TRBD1,CATSRAQGSEKLFF,TGTGCCACCAGCAGAGCACAGGGGTCTGAAAAACTGTTTTTT
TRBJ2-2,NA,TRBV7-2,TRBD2,CASIPSGSMAGELFF,TGTGCCAGCATCCCTAGCGGGAGTATGGCCGGGGAGCTGTTTTTT
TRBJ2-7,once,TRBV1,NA,CTSSQELGRAYEQYF,TGCACCAGCAGCCAAGAACTCGGCAGGGCCTACGAGCAGTACTTC
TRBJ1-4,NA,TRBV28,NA,CASNAAGTGYEKLFF,TGTGCCAGCAACGCCGCAGGGACGGGTTATGAAAAACTGTTTTTT
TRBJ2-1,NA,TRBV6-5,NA,CASRNAGAANNEQFF,TGTGCCAGCAGGAATGCCGGGGCAGCCAACAATGAGCAGTTCTTC
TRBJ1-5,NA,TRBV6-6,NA,CASSYQGNQPQHF,TGTGCCAGCAGTTATCAGGGGAATCAGCCCCAGCATTTT
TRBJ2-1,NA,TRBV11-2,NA,CASTPQSDGIVGEQFF,TGTGCCAGCACCCCCCAATCGGACGGGATCGTCGGTGAGCAGTTCTTC
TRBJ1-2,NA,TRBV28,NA,CASRPTGGDYGYTF,TGTGCCAGCAGACCGACGGGGGGGGACTATGGCTACACCTTC
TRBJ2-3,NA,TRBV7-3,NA,CASSFTRSTDTQYF,TGTGCCAGCAGCTTTACTAGAAGCACAGATACGCAGTATTTT
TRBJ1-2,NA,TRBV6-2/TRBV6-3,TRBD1,CASSYTPTGTYGYTF,TGTGCCAGCAGTTACACCCCGACAGGGACCTATGGCTACACCTTC
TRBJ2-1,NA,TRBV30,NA,CAWNPASFPNNEQFF,TGTGCCTGGAATCCCGCTAGCTTTCCTAACAATGAGCAGTTCTTC
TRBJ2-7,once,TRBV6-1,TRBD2,CASSGPRSGSGYEQYF,TGTGCCAGCAGTGGCCCCCGGAGCGGGAGTGGCTACGAGCAGTACTTC